The clone carrying this TCR beta chain was seen only a few times. Its antigen is as yet unknown. The data derive from a study of regulatory T cells in long-lasting Graves disease. Study results and caveats: Persistent disease was associated with favored TRBV28 usage and with favored use of TRBJ1-2 and TRBJ2-5.

Trimming shortened V by 4 bases and J by 1 base, and 4 bases separated the two germline ends. The germline V gene has CDR1 SQVTM and CDR2 ANQGSEA. This CDR3 has 11 residues. Library construction for TCR beta used iRepertoire HTBI primers and Arm-PCR of CDR3 regions. Using its own MiXCR run on the multiplex PCR reads, TCRdb lists one record per CDR3 protein. This sample carries about 460,000 distinct CDR3 sequences, less than 25% of them seen once, and the ten largest clones take approximately 14%. The time point is: persistent/refractory GD, antithyroid drugs over 5 years with positive TRAb. The TCR library was made from RNA that had been extracted from PBMCs in TRIzol.

The rearrangement uses TRBV29-1 and TRBJ1-2; unclear D gene. The source material was peripheral blood mononuclear cells (PBMCs), sampled when the disease was refractory, from a patient treated with antithyroid drugs. This sequence was found in a female donor with Graves disease. The CDR3 nucleotides read TGCAGCGTTGCCTTTAACTATGGCTACACCTTC. It specifies CSVAFNYGYTF.